A selection of T cell receptor beta chains follows, all from one sample in a study of siplizumab effects on memory and regulatory T cells. Libraries were prepared by immunoSEQ multiplex PCR; TCRdb keeps only in-frame clonotypes and omits some of them. The data show about 72,000 clones, about 89% seen once. Sequenced material: CD8+ T cells sorted from blood. Receptors were obtained from a human donor in good health. Both conserved end residues are part of each CDR3. D genes are given only for firm matches. Size is omitted from some rows. Given values are once, few, many or a class for expanded clones.

>-|TRBD1|TRBJ2-7|TRBV6-8
CASNYSPDREQQYF
TGTGCCAGCAACTATTCCCCAGACAGGGAGCAGCAGTACTTC
>-|-|TRBJ2-1|TRBV19
CASRGGVFTYNEQFF
TGTGCCAGTAGAGGAGGGGTATTCACCTACAATGAGCAGTTCTTC
>once|TRBD1|TRBJ2-7|TRBV5-4
CASSFGTGAYEQYF
TGTGCCAGCAGCTTCGGGACAGGTGCCTACGAGCAGTACTTC
>-|-|TRBJ2-7|TRBV11-1
CASSKFTGAGEQYF
TGTGCCAGCAGCAAATTCACCGGGGCTGGAGAGCAGTACTTC
>-|TRBD1|TRBJ2-3|TRBV12-5
CASGSMGQQMSTDTQYF
TGTGCTAGTGGTTCGATGGGACAGCAGATGTCCACAGATACGCAGTATTTT
>-|TRBD2|TRBJ2-7|TRBV4-1
CASSLVLAGSYEQYF
TGCGCCAGCAGCCTAGTACTAGCGGGGAGCTACGAGCAGTACTTC
>once|TRBD2|TRBJ2-7|TRBV7-2
CASSLAIGGSIYEQYF
TGTGCCAGCAGCTTAGCAATTGGCGGGAGCATCTACGAGCAGTACTTC
>-|TRBD2|TRBJ2-7|TRBV7-9
CASSPGLASYEQYF
TGTGCCAGCAGCCCCGGACTAGCGTCTTACGAGCAGTACTTC
>-|TRBD2|TRBJ2-2|TRBV29-1
CGKRDPTGELFF
TGCGGGAAGCGGGACCCCACCGGGGAGCTGTTTTTT
>-|-|TRBJ1-2|TRBV28
CASSEPRHPPPYGYTF
TGTGCCAGCAGTGAGCCCCGGCACCCACCCCCCTATGGCTACACCTTC
>-|-|TRBJ2-2|TRBV7-9
CASSPSGDANTGELFF
TGTGCCAGCAGCCCGTCGGGAGACGCGAACACCGGGGAGCTGTTTTTT
>-|-|TRBJ1-4|TRBV27
CASSGGGAEKLFF
TGTGCCAGCAGTGGCGGGGGTGCGGAAAAACTGTTTTTT
>-|-|TRBJ2-7|TRBV4-2
CASSQDPGNAYEQYF
TGTGCCAGCAGCCAAGATCCGGGGAACGCCTACGAGCAGTACTTC
>-|-|TRBJ2-1|TRBV6-5
CASSRIRGNEQFF
TGTGCCAGCAGTCGCATCAGGGGCAATGAGCAGTTCTTC
>-|-|TRBJ2-2|TRBV27
CASRLRENTGELFF
TGTGCCAGCAGGCTGAGGGAGAACACCGGGGAGCTGTTTTTT
>once|TRBD1|TRBJ2-7|TRBV19
CASSWTGIAYEQYF
TGTGCCAGTAGTTGGACAGGGATAGCCTACGAGCAGTACTTC
>-|-|TRBJ2-1|TRBV11-2
CASSSPRGGVYGNEQFF
TGTGCCAGCAGCTCCCCCCGTGGAGGCGTCTATGGCAATGAGCAGTTCTTC
>-|TRBD1|TRBJ2-3|TRBV7-2
CATLDREHSTDTQYF
TGTGCCACTTTGGACAGGGAGCATAGCACAGATACGCAGTATTTT
>few|-|TRBJ1-1|TRBV29-1
CSVEREGEAFF
TGCAGCGTTGAACGGGAGGGGGAAGCTTTCTTT
>-|TRBD1|TRBJ2-7|TRBV19
CASSLGTGYEQYF
TGTGCCAGTAGCCTTGGGACAGGCTACGAGCAGTACTTC
>once|TRBD1|TRBJ2-7|TRBV7-9
CASSLGGQSHSYEQYF
TGTGCCAGCAGCTTAGGGGGACAGTCCCACTCCTACGAGCAGTACTTC
>-|-|TRBJ2-7|TRBV5-1
CASSLGAGDLYEQYF
TGCGCCAGCAGCTTGGGGGCAGGGGACTTATACGAGCAGTACTTC
>-|TRBD2|TRBJ2-5|TRBV10-3
CAISGSLAGEAETQYF
TGTGCCATCAGTGGAAGCCTAGCGGGAGAGGCAGAGACCCAGTACTTC
>-|TRBD1|TRBJ1-2|TRBV5-4
CASSEGQTLYGYTF
TGTGCCAGCAGCGAGGGACAGACGCTCTATGGCTACACCTTC
>-|-|TRBJ2-1|TRBV4-1
CASSPPGGSYNEQFF
TGCGCCAGCAGCCCCCCAGGGGGGTCCTACAATGAGCAGTTCTTC
>-|-|TRBJ1-1|TRBV29-1
CSVVGGGGTEAFF
TGCAGCGTTGTGGGGGGAGGCGGCACTGAAGCTTTCTTT
>-|-|TRBJ2-1|TRBV19
CASSASLVNEQFF
TGTGCCAGTAGTGCCTCGTTGGTAAATGAGCAGTTCTTC
>-|-|TRBJ1-1|TRBV27
CASSLNLHMNTEAFF
TGTGCCAGCAGTTTAAATTTACATATGAACACTGAAGCTTTCTTT
>-|-|TRBJ2-1|TRBV7-8
CASSLGSDSNEQFF
TGTGCCAGCAGCTTAGGATCGGACAGCAATGAGCAGTTCTTC
>-|-|TRBJ1-2|TRBV10-3
CAIKSGGLYGYTF
TGTGCCATCAAATCCGGGGGACTATATGGCTACACCTTC
>-|-|TRBJ1-5|TRBV5-8
CASSLGRSNQPQHF
TGTGCCAGCAGCTTGGGCAGAAGCAATCAGCCCCAGCATTTT
>-|-|TRBJ2-2|TRBV19
CASSWGAMSAGELFF
TGTGCCAGTAGTTGGGGGGCCATGAGTGCCGGGGAGCTGTTTTTT
>-|TRBD1|TRBJ2-5|TRBV27
CASSLDRVGTQYF
TGTGCCAGCAGTTTAGACAGGGTCGGCACCCAGTACTTC
>-|-|TRBJ2-1|TRBV4-1
CASSQVGLPGRNEQFF
TGCGCCAGCAGCCAAGTTGGGCTGCCTGGGAGGAATGAGCAGTTCTTC
>-|TRBD2|TRBJ2-7|TRBV29-1
CSVESYGGSGSAYEQYF
TGCAGCGTTGAAAGCTACGGCGGCAGCGGGAGCGCCTACGAGCAGTACTTC
>-|TRBD1|TRBJ2-1|TRBV7-9
CASSRRTGSSWEQFF
TGTGCCAGCAGCCGCCGGACAGGGAGCTCCTGGGAGCAGTTCTTC
>-|-|TRBJ1-2|TRBV5-5
CASSFLWDNSGYTF
TGTGCCAGCAGCTTCCTCTGGGACAATTCCGGCTACACCTTC
>-|TRBD2|TRBJ2-3|TRBV4-1
CASSQATSGYTDTQYF
TGCGCCAGCAGCCAAGCGACTAGCGGATACACAGATACGCAGTATTTT
>-|-|TRBJ2-1|TRBV15
CATSRDHKYTYNEQFF
TGTGCCACCAGCAGAGACCACAAATATACCTACAATGAGCAGTTCTTC
>-|-|TRBJ2-2|TRBV4-1
CASSPGASNTGELFF
TGCGCCAGCAGCCCTGGGGCTTCGAACACCGGGGAGCTGTTTTTT
>-|-|TRBJ2-2|TRBV4-2
CASSQDLIRGVNTGELFF
TGTGCCAGCAGCCAAGATCTAATACGTGGGGTGAACACCGGGGAGCTGTTTTTT
>-|-|TRBJ2-7|TRBV5-4
CASSLGQYYEQYF
TGTGCCAGCAGCTTGGGTCAGTATTACGAGCAGTACTTC
>-|-|TRBJ2-3|TRBV5-4
CASSVGLNTQYF
TGTGCCAGCAGCGTGGGACTGAATACGCAGTATTTT
>medium-sized|-|TRBJ1-2|TRBV27
CASSLSPGTYHGYTF
TGTGCCAGCAGTTTAAGCCCGGGGACATATCATGGCTACACCTTC
>-|-|TRBJ2-7|TRBV5-4
CASSLGRARYEQYF
TGTGCCAGCAGCTTGGGCAGGGCGAGGTACGAGCAGTACTTC
>few|TRBD1|TRBJ1-1|TRBV4-1
CASSQEQGVNTEAFF
TGCGCCAGCAGCCAAGAACAGGGGGTGAACACTGAAGCTTTCTTT